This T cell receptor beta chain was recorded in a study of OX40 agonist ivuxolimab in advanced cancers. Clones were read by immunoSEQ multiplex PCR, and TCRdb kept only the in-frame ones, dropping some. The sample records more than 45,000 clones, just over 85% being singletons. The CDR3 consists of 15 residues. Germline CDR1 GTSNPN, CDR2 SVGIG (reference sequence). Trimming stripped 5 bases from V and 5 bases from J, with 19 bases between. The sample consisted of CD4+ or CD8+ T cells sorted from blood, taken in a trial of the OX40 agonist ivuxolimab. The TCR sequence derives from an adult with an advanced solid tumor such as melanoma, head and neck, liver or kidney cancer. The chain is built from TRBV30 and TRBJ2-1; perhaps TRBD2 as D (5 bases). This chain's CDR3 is CAWEGNAKANNEQFF. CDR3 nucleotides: TGTGCCTGGGAGGGAAATGCCAAGGCTAACAATGAGCAGTTCTTC.